This T cell receptor (beta chain) emerged from a study of tumor and adjacent non-tumor tissue in lung cancer. Study in general: Histology: 12 adenocarcinoma, 2 squamous cell carcinoma, 1 small cell lung cancer. Overall study findings and caveats: Shorter survival was associated with higher TCR diversity in tumors. In normal lung, the top 100 clones were significantly more dominant than in tumor.

Trimming pared 8 bases from V and 5 bases from J, leaving 19 bases between. CDR3 length: 15 residues. Germline CDR1 is MNHNS and CDR2 is SASEGT. TCRbeta libraries were built with three rounds of nested PCR, modified from ARM-PCR. TCRdb processed the multiplex PCR reads anew with MiXCR; each CDR3 protein has one entry. Among 78,000 or so distinct CDR3 sequences, over 80% were seen once, and the ten largest hold more than 10%. This sample's RNA came from whole unsorted tissue. Chemotherapy-naive patients with new lung cancer underwent thoracic surgery in China, August–November 2014. Comment on this clonotype: The antigen is unknown.

The chain is built from TRBV6-1 and TRBJ1-5; D call uncertain. The receptor was isolated from a woman aged 45-59 years with non-small cell lung cancer. Specimen: lung tumor tissue. In DNA, the CDR3 is TGTGCCAGCGCCAGGAATAACGGAATAGATCAGCCCCAGCATTTT. Translating it yields CASARNNGIDQPQHF.